These 27 T cell receptor beta chains originate from one sample sequenced in a study of T cell responses to AZD1222 COVID-19 vaccine. Clones were sequenced by immunoSEQ multiplex PCR, and TCRdb holds only the in-frame ones, with some missing. Of fewer than 110,000 clones in the sample, approximately 88% were seen once. This material consisted of peripheral blood, taken on day 0 of AZD1222 vaccination. The receptors here all came from an adult in good health.

The rearrangement joins TRBV7-3 to TRBJ2-1, with 9 nucleotides matching TRBD2. V shed 2 bases and J 4 bases; nucleotides not matched to a gene: 3. The CDR3 is 15 residues long. CDR1 and CDR2 (germline): SGHTA, FQGTGA. CDR3 nucleotides: TGTGCCAGCAGCTTAGATAGCGGGAGTTACAATGAGCAGTTCTTC. As protein: CASSLDSGSYNEQFF.

The chain joins TRBV3-1 (or the pseudogene TRBV3-2) to TRBJ2-7; no clear D gene. Germline V CDR1 and CDR2: LGHDT, YNNKEL (reference sequence). V was trimmed by 1 base and J by 9 bases, leaving 10 bases between them. This CDR3 has 12 amino acids. For the CDR3, the DNA is TGTGCCAGCAGCCAAGGGCGGACGGCGCAGTACTTC. It is translated as CASSQGRTAQYF.

This CDR3 is CAWTAGITEKLFF. The CDR3, as DNA: TGTGCCTGGACCGCGGGGATTACTGAAAAACTGTTTTTT. The chain is built from TRBV30 and TRBJ1-4; D is unresolved. V lost 4 bases and J lost 7, with 13 bases in between. Germline V CDR1 and CDR2: GTSNPN, SVGIG (reference sequence). This CDR3 contains 13 residues.

The rearrangement uses TRBV4-2 and TRBJ2-3, with TRBD2 identical over 11 bases. The CDR3 runs to 16 residues. With 5 bases clipped from V and 4 bases from J, the junction kept 8 bases outside the gene matches. Germline CDR1 and CDR2: LGHNA and YNFKEQ. CDR3 bases: TGTGCCAGCAGCGCCCAACTAGCGGGAGTGCCAGATACGCAGTATTTT. Amino acids: CASSAQLAGVPDTQYF.

The chain links TRBV24-1 to TRBJ2-6; D not resolved. This CDR3 region has 13 residues. Trimming removed 3 bases at V and 16 bases at J, with 15 bases between. Germline CDR1 is KGHDR and CDR2 is SFDVKD. The CDR3 sequence is CATSDPLHLDLTF. CDR3 nucleotides: TGTGCCACCAGTGATCCTCTCCACCTAGATCTGACTTTC.

The rearrangement links TRBV28 to TRBJ1-6; D is possibly TRBD1 (5 bases). The ends were cut back, 6 bases at V and 7 bases at J, with 13 bases in the middle. Germline V gene lookup returns CDR1 MDHEN and CDR2 SYDVKM. The CDR3 length is 14 residues. The CDR3 coding sequence is TGTGCCAGCAGAAGACAGTGGGGGAATTCACCCCTCCACTTT. Translated, it gives CASRRQWGNSPLHF.

V and J are TRBV28 and TRBJ1-5; D is perhaps TRBD1 (5 bases). Trimming stripped 4 bases from V and 4 bases from J, with 14 bases between. CDR3 length: 15 residues. Germline V gene lookup returns CDR1 MDHEN and CDR2 SYDVKM. The CDR3 reads CASSSPWGRNQPQHF. In DNA, the CDR3 is TGTGCCAGCAGTTCCCCCTGGGGCAGAAATCAGCCCCAGCATTTT.

This CDR3 is CASSALRTGQGHEQYF. The CDR3 DNA sequence: TGTGCCAGTAGTGCTCTCCGGACGGGACAGGGCCACGAGCAGTACTTC. The chain recombines TRBV19 with TRBJ2-7, with 9 positions matching TRBD1. Germline assignment: CDR1 LNHDA and CDR2 SQIVND (reference sequence). The CDR3 extends over 16 amino acids. V lost 5 bases to trimming and J lost 5 bases; unmatched junction nucleotides: 13.

J is TRBJ2-1 and V is TRBV7-3, with 15 bases fitting TRBD2. Germline V gene data show CDR1 as SGHTA and CDR2 as FQGTGA. This CDR3 has 15 residues. V was pared by 5 bases and J by 7 bases, with 3 bases of the junction left unmatched. This CDR3 is CASSRGTSGGNEQFF. The CDR3 DNA reads TGTGCCAGCAGCCGAGGGACTAGCGGGGGGAATGAGCAGTTCTTC.

The gene calls are TRBV6-5 and TRBJ1-2; D is ambiguous. The CDR3 has 15 amino acids. V was cut by 2 bases and J by 2 bases, with 12 bases left in between. Germline V lookup: CDR1 MNHEY, CDR2 SVGAGI. The CDR3, as DNA: TGTGCCAGCAGTTACACGCCAGGCGTCAACTATGGCTACACCTTC. Its translation is CASSYTPGVNYGYTF.

This clone was observed once. The chain carries TRBV6-2 or TRBV6-3 and TRBJ1-1, with TRBD1 as a possible D gene (6 bases). V dropped 5 bases and J dropped 2 bases, with 12 bases sitting between them. The CDR3 has 14 residues. Germline CDR1 MNHEY, CDR2 SVGEGT. DNA for the CDR3: TGTGCCAGCAGTGTTACCAGGGGAAACACTGAAGCTTTCTTT. This codes for CASSVTRGNTEAFF.

The chain has TRBV7-6 and TRBJ2-2; 9 bases are a match to TRBD1. The CDR3 runs 17 residues. Germline values: CDR1 SGHVS, CDR2 FNYEAQ. The V and J ends lost 3 bases and 4 bases, in that order; junction bases with no gene match: 9. As DNA, the CDR3 is TGTGCCAGCAGCTTTGGGACAGGGTTAGGGAGCACCGGGGAGCTGTTTTTT. This codes for CASSFGTGLGSTGELFF.

The chain has TRBV7-2 and TRBJ2-7; 9 bases map to TRBD1. V trimming: 0 bases; J trimming: 4 bases; junction bases outside the gene matches: 4. The CDR3 contains 15 residues. Germline values: CDR1 SGHTA, CDR2 FQGNSA. CDR3 sequence reads: CASSLAQGAQYEQYF. As DNA, the CDR3 is TGTGCCAGCAGCTTAGCACAGGGGGCACAGTACGAGCAGTACTTC. Variable domain in full (rest from reference TRBV7-2 and TRBJ2-7): GAGVSQSPSNKVTEKGKDVELRCDPISGHTALYWYRQSLGQGLEFLIYFQGNSAPDKSGLPSDRFSAERTGGSVSTLTIQRTQQEDSAVYLCASSLAQGAQYEQYFGPGTRLTVT.

This sequence joins TRBV2 and TRBJ1-2; a weak D match, TRBD1 (5 bases). CDR1 and CDR2 (germline): SNHLY, FYNNEI. The length of the CDR3 is 13 residues. Trimming took 8 bases from V and 2 from J, leaving 12 bases between them. CDR3: CASRGTSNYGYTF. DNA of the CDR3: TGTGCCAGCCGGGGGACCTCGAACTATGGCTACACCTTC.

The genes are TRBV6-5 and TRBJ2-7; 10 bases line up with TRBD2. Germline CDR1 MNHEY, CDR2 SVGAGI. The CDR3 is 15 amino acids. After removal of 6 bases from V and 7 bases from J, the junction contained 12 bases not matched to a gene. CDR3 nucleotides: TGTGCCAGCAGGACGGACGGCAGGACTAGCGGAGAGCAGTACTTC. It yields the protein CASRTDGRTSGEQYF.

This clone was seen a few times. The chain couples TRBV28 to TRBJ2-2; D unclear. V was clipped by 6 bases and J by 5 bases, with 13 bases between them. CDR1 MDHEN and CDR2 SYDVKM come from the germline V gene. The CDR3 sequence is 14 residues long. CDR3 in amino acids: CASSPPGGTGELFF. DNA for the CDR3: TGTGCCAGCAGCCCCCCGGGTGGGACCGGGGAGCTGTTTTTT.

This chain uses TRBV5-3 with TRBJ2-3; a weak D match, TRBD2 (6 bases). TRBV5-3 is reported as an ORF; its role is uncertain. The CDR3 loop spans 16 amino acids. The V end lost 3 bases, the J end lost 1 base, and 15 bases lay between the germline ends. The CDR3 nucleotides are TGTGCCAGAAGCTCGAAGGGACTGGGGCGCACAGATACGCAGTATTTT. This encodes CARSSKGLGRTDTQYF.

The chain carries TRBV9 and TRBJ2-6; D is uncertain. The CDR3 length is 18 residues. Trimming took 0 bases from V and 0 from J, leaving 13 bases between them. CDR1 and CDR2 (germline): SGDLS, YYNGEE. The CDR3 region is CASSVGLDASSGANVLTF. The CDR3 nucleotides are TGTGCCAGCAGCGTAGGTCTGGACGCGAGCTCTGGGGCCAACGTCCTGACTTTC.

This rearrangement joins TRBV30 to TRBJ2-3; no clear D gene. This CDR3 has 11 amino acids. V dropped 3 bases and J dropped 4 bases, with 5 bases sitting between them. CDR1 and CDR2 (germline): GTSNPN, SVGIG (reference sequence). The chain's CDR3 is CAWRWSDTQYF. The CDR3 DNA follows: TGTGCCTGGAGATGGTCAGATACGCAGTATTTT.

The V and J genes are TRBV29-1 and TRBJ2-7; TRBD1 matches at 9 bases. The germline gives CDR1 SQVTM, CDR2 ANQGSEA. The CDR3 has 15 amino acids. With V trimmed by 8 bases and J by 6 bases, 17 bases remained unmatched. The CDR3 reads CSTGGPGQGWSEQYF. In nucleotides, the CDR3 is TGCAGCACGGGGGGCCCGGGACAGGGTTGGTCCGAGCAGTACTTC.

This clone was recorded only once. V is TRBV6-2 or TRBV6-3 and J is TRBJ1-3; D unresolved. Looked up from germline, CDR1 is MNHEY and CDR2 is SVGEGT. The CDR3 is made up of 16 amino acids. The ends were cut back, 6 bases at V and 0 bases at J, with 15 bases in the middle. The DNA of the CDR3 is TGTGCCAGCAGCCAACCTCGGACGTACTCTGGAAACACCATATATTTT. Amino acid sequence: CASSQPRTYSGNTIYF.

This sequence joins TRBV7-3 and TRBJ2-7; maybe TRBD1 (5 bases). The CDR3 is 15 residues long. Trimming took 0 bases from V and 2 from J, leaving 11 bases between them. The germline V gene encodes CDR1 SGHTA and CDR2 FQGTGA. In nucleotides, the CDR3 is TGTGCCAGCAGCTTAACGGGGCCGGCAGCCTACGAGCAGTACTTC. Translated, it gives CASSLTGPAAYEQYF.

This clone was seen only once. This chain uses TRBV4-2 with TRBJ2-7; no definite D call. From germline, CDR1 is LGHNA and CDR2 YNFKEQ. There are 11 residues in the CDR3. V lost 3 bases and J 2 bases, leaving 2 bases between the germline ends. CDR3 bases: TGTGCCAGCAGCCATGCCTACGAGCAGTACTTC. It codes for CASSHAYEQYF.

V gene TRBV9 combines with J gene TRBJ1-5; TRBD1 agrees at 9 bases. The CDR3 runs to 16 residues. The trim removed 3 bases at V and 0 bases at J, leaving 4 bases unmatched. Germline lookup yields CDR1 SGDLS and CDR2 YYNGEE. For the CDR3, the DNA is TGTGCCAGCAGCGCCGGGACAGGGTATAGCAATCAGCCCCAGCATTTT. Translation gives CASSAGTGYSNQPQHF.

The chain carries TRBV7-9 and TRBJ1-3; unclear D gene. The CDR3 extends over 16 amino acids. CDR1 and CDR2 from the germline V gene are SEHNR and FQNEAQ (reference sequence). V lost 5 bases, J lost 3 bases, and 17 bases lay in between. CDR3 nucleotide sequence: TGTGCCAGCAGCCCCCCCCGAGGCTCTTTTGGAAACACCATATATTTT. This sequence encodes CASSPPRGSFGNTIYF.

The chain is built from TRBV19 and TRBJ1-2; D uncertain. The CDR3 runs 15 residues. The germline V gene encodes CDR1 LNHDA and CDR2 SQIVND (reference sequence). Trimming shortened V by 7 bases and J by 0 bases, and 15 bases separated the two germline ends. CDR3 sequence (DNA): TGTGCCAGTACCACCGGACGGTTAGCTAACTATGGCTACACCTTC. This codes for CASTTGRLANYGYTF. The full variable domain, rest sourced from reference TRBV19 and TRBJ1-2, is DGGITQSPKYLFRKEGQNVTLSCEQNLNHDAMYWYRQDPGQGLRLIYYSQIVNDFQKGDIAEGYSVSREKKESFPLTVTSAQKNPTAFYLCASTTGRLANYGYTFGSGTRLTVV.

DNA for the CDR3: TGTGCCAGCTCAACCGGACAGGACGAGCAGTACTTC. It translates to CASSTGQDEQYF. The chain links TRBV18 to TRBJ2-7; 7 nucleotides align to TRBD1. Germline V CDR1 and CDR2: KGHSH, LQKENI. This CDR3 comprises 12 residues. V was pared by 5 bases and J by 5 bases, with 3 bases of the junction left unmatched.